Listed here are 19 T cell receptor beta chains from one sample, sequenced in a study of Graves' ophthalmopathy and Graves' hyperthyroidism. Amplified material comprised TCR beta CDR3 regions derived from RNA transcripts. Following a first-round RT-PCR that used HTBI primers, a second-round multiplex PCR was carried out. TCRdb processed the multiplex PCR reads anew with MiXCR; each CDR3 protein has one entry. The top ten clones hold 11% of a sample with about 1.2 million distinct CDR3 sequences, roughly two fifths of them seen once. Material: peripheral blood or thyroid tissue (not recorded which). The receptors here all came from an adult man with Graves' hyperthyroidism.

The chain couples TRBV7-2 to TRBJ2-2; 8 bases agree with TRBD1. Germline V gives CDR1 SGHTA, CDR2 FQGNSA. The CDR3 has 18 residues. The junction had 14 bases not matched to a gene; V was cut back by 2 bases and J by 6 bases. CDR3 amino acids: CASSLWVGGQGSAGELFF. Here the CDR3 DNA reads TGTGCCAGCAGCTTATGGGTCGGCGGACAGGGAAGTGCCGGGGAGCTGTTTTTT.

The table lists this clonotype with a count of one. The rearrangement links TRBV20-1 to TRBJ1-5, with D perhaps TRBD1 (6 bases). V was pared by 0 bases and J by 7 bases, with 13 bases between. The CDR3 length is 14 residues. The germline V gene has CDR1 DFQATT and CDR2 SNEGSKA (reference sequence). This CDR3 is CSAREGAPGQPQHF. CDR3 bases: TGCAGTGCTAGAGAGGGGGCCCCAGGGCAGCCCCAGCATTTT.

In this sample, this clonotype turned up many times. The CDR3 here is CAISGGQGFPELFF. CDR3 DNA sequence: TGTGCCATCAGCGGAGGACAGGGATTTCCCGAGCTGTTTTTT. The chain carries TRBV10-3 and TRBJ2-2, with 8 bases fitting TRBD1. The CDR3 covers 14 residues. Germline V CDR1 and CDR2: ENHRY, SYGVKD. The junction had 11 bases not matched to a gene; V was cut back by 6 bases and J by 11 bases.

In nucleotides, the CDR3 is TGTGCCAGCAGCTTTCCCACCGGAAACTACGAGCAGTACTTC. Translation gives CASSFPTGNYEQYF. The chain has TRBV5-8 and TRBJ2-7; D remains ambiguous. CDR1 and CDR2 (germline): SGHTS, YDEGEE. The CDR3 covers 14 residues. Between the trimmed V and J ends, which lost 2 bases and 3 bases, there was a span of 12 bases. The full variable domain, its missing parts supplied by reference TRBV5-8 and TRBJ2-7, is EAGVTQSPTHLIKTRGQQATLRCSPISGHTSVYWYQQALGLGLQFLLWYDEGEERNRGNFPPRFSGRQFPNYSSELNVNALELEDSALYLCASSFPTGNYEQYFGPGTRLTVT.

This clonotype has just a few counts. This chain uses TRBV28 with TRBJ1-2; D is perhaps TRBD1 (6 bases). Germline CDR1 reads MDHEN; CDR2 reads SYDVKM. CDR3 length: 12 amino acids. Trimming shortened V by 8 bases and J by 6 bases, and 13 bases separated the two germline ends. This CDR3 reads CASCPEGDGYTF. CDR3 sequence (DNA): TGTGCCAGCTGTCCGGAGGGGGATGGCTACACCTTC.

The chain joins TRBV5-1 to TRBJ1-5, with TRBD1 matching 7 bases. Germline values: CDR1 SGHRS, CDR2 YFSETQ. CDR3 length: 11 residues. The V segment lost 6 bases and the J segment 14 bases; nucleotides outside the gene matches: 8. The CDR3: CASTRTGYEHF. Written as DNA, the CDR3 is TGCGCCAGCACCCGGACAGGCTACGAGCATTTT. Based on the CDR3 plus reference TRBV5-1 and TRBJ1-5, the full variable domain is KAGVTQTPRYLIKTRGQQVTLSCSPISGHRSVSWYQQTPGQGLQFLFEYFSETQRNKGNFPGRFSGRQFSNSRSEMNVSTLELGDSALYLCASTRTGYEHFGDGTRLSIL.

In this sample, this clonotype turned up many times. This rearrangement joins TRBV24-1 to TRBJ2-5; the D gene is possibly TRBD2 (5 bases). Germline-derived CDR1 and CDR2 are KGHDR and SFDVKD. The CDR3 runs 12 residues. With 9 bases removed from V and 4 bases from J, the gap between germline ends came to 11 bases. The CDR3 here is CATSSGRETQYF. DNA of the CDR3: TGTGCCACCTCTTCGGGGAGAGAGACCCAGTACTTC.

This clonotype was counted only a few times. This rearrangement joins TRBV7-3 to TRBJ2-2; D perhaps matches TRBD2 (5 bases). The germline gives CDR1 SGHTA, CDR2 FQGTGA. The CDR3 contains 14 residues. Trimming cost V 1 base and J 6 bases, with 9 bases left between them. CDR3: CASSLNLAAGELFF. As DNA, the CDR3 is TGTGCCAGCAGCTTAAATCTAGCAGCCGGGGAGCTGTTTTTT.

This clonotype appeared many times. The chain combines TRBV7-6 with TRBJ1-4, with TRBD1 as a possible D gene (6 bases). The CDR3 contains 16 residues. V dropped 5 bases and J dropped 2 bases, with 15 bases sitting between them. Per the germline V gene, CDR1 is SGHVS and CDR2 is FNYEAQ. Here the CDR3 DNA reads TGTGCCAGCAGCCCGACGGGGGGCTTGACTAATGAAAAACTGTTTTTT. Translation gives CASSPTGGLTNEKLFF.

This clonotype occurred a few times. The junction departs from the called germline gene at one end, perhaps through a read error. The V call is TRBV13, the J call TRBJ2-6, with D possibly TRBD2 on 6 matching bases. The CDR3 runs 13 residues. From germline, CDR1 is PRHDT and CDR2 FYEKMQ (reference sequence). For the CDR3, the DNA is TGTGCCAGCAGCTGGTTGGGGGGCAACGTCCTGACTTTC. Translating gives CASSWLGGNVLTF.

This clonotype came up once. J is TRBJ1-1 and V is TRBV7-9; the D gene is possibly TRBD1 (6 bases). The germline V gene has CDR1 SEHNR and CDR2 FQNEAQ (reference sequence). This CDR3 spans 16 amino acids. Trimming removed 5 bases at V and 0 bases at J, with 16 bases between. CDR3 sequence (DNA): TGTGCCAGCAGCCTCCGGACAGAATCCATGAACACTGAAGCTTTCTTT. It specifies CASSLRTESMNTEAFF.

This clonotype was detected many times. The V call is TRBV6-1, the J call TRBJ1-1; D call uncertain. V lost 6 bases to trimming and J lost 3 bases, with 11 bases between them. The CDR3 spans 13 residues. From germline, CDR1 is MNHNS and CDR2 SASEGT. CDR3 sequence (DNA): TGTGCCAGCAGCGATAGACGGTACACTGAAGCTTTCTTT. It specifies CASSDRRYTEAFF.

This clonotype was seen ten or more times. The chain employs TRBV2 and TRBJ1-2; a possible D gene is TRBD1 (5 bases). The CDR3 sequence is 13 residues long. Germline CDR1 SNHLY, CDR2 FYNNEI. The V end was cut by 6 bases, the J end by 4 bases, with 12 bases between. CDR3 sequence (DNA): TGTGCCAGCAGGACGGGACCGACCTATGGCTACACCTTC. Its translation: CASRTGPTYGYTF.

With respect to this clonotype: A single base separates this from a much larger clone, so it may be a read error. The genes are TRBV7-2 and TRBJ2-7, with TRBD2 identical over 8 bases. V was clipped by 10 bases and J by 2 bases; unmatched bases: 10. There are 14 residues in the CDR3. The germline V gene has CDR1 SGHTA and CDR2 FQGNSA. For the CDR3, the DNA is TGTGCCATCATACTAGCGGAAGTTACCTACGAGCAGTACTTC. It translates to CAIILAEVTYEQYF.

A few counts support this clonotype. Written as DNA, the CDR3 is TGTGCCAGCAGTTTAGCACGGTCGGGGGGAAGACTGTTTTTT. This gives the protein CASSLARSGGRLFF. The chain carries TRBV12-3 or TRBV12-4 and TRBJ1-4; tentatively, D is TRBD1 (5 bases). The CDR3 spans 14 residues. The V end lost 0 bases, the J end lost 13 bases, and 15 bases lay between the germline ends.

At least ten counts were recorded for this clonotype. The V call is TRBV20-1, the J call TRBJ1-2, with D hard to call. CDR1 is DFQATT and CDR2 is SNEGSKA in the germline V gene (reference sequence). Trimming shortened V by 1 base and J by 1 base, and 10 bases separated the two germline ends. This CDR3 has 14 residues. CDR3 nucleotide sequence: TGCAGTGCTAGAGCGGCGGGCAGTAACTATGGCTACACCTTC. Protein sequence: CSARAAGSNYGYTF.

This clonotype was observed at least ten times. This chain uses TRBV9 with TRBJ2-7; D possibly corresponds to TRBD2 (6 bases). V gave up 2 bases and J gave up 1 base, with 10 bases separating them. The CDR3 extends over 14 amino acids. Germline V gene data show CDR1 as SGDLS and CDR2 as YYNGEE. This CDR3 is CASSVGGRSYEQYF. CDR3 DNA: TGTGCCAGCAGCGTTGGAGGGAGGTCCTACGAGCAGTACTTC.

This clonotype showed up many times. The CDR3 is CASSQGRGTYGYTF. The CDR3 bases are TGCGCCAGCAGCCAGGGACGGGGAACCTATGGCTACACCTTC. The chain combines TRBV4-3 with TRBJ1-2; perhaps TRBD1 as D (5 bases). This CDR3 region has 14 residues. CDR1 and CDR2 (germline): LGHNA, YSLEER. Trimming cost V 3 bases and J 4 bases, with 12 bases left between them.

This chain uses TRBV29-1 with TRBJ2-6; D ambiguous. CDR1 and CDR2 from the germline V gene are SQVTM and ANQGSEA. V lost 4 bases, J lost 4 bases, and 8 bases lay in between. This CDR3 region has 13 residues. DNA of the CDR3: TGCAGCGTTGTGGCGGAGGGGGCCAACGTCCTGACTTTC. It is translated as CSVVAEGANVLTF.